What follows are 6 T cell receptor beta chains derived from one specimen sequenced in a study of shared clonotypes between healthy human individuals. Generated by immunoSEQ multiplex PCR, the TCRdb table keeps only in-frame clones and is missing some. The sample lists 2,500,000 or so clones, approximately 94% occurring once. Sequenced input: naive CD4+ T cells from PBMCs. Subset noted: CD45RA+ positively selected. The receptor source for this set is a man between 18 and 29 years old in good health. Some clones in this sample may be carry-over from other donors' samples.

The rearrangement uses TRBV5-1 and TRBJ2-7, with no clear D. The germline V gene encodes CDR1 SGHRS and CDR2 YFSETQ. The CDR3 is made up of 15 amino acids. V was clipped by 1 base and J by 2 bases, with 13 bases between them. The CDR3 loop reads CASSLFAGTTYEQYF. The CDR3 DNA follows: TGCGCCAGCAGCTTGTTTGCAGGAACGACCTACGAGCAGTACTTC.

The chain couples TRBV28 to TRBJ1-5, with 7 bases matching TRBD1. CDR3 size: 17 residues. Unmatched junction bases numbered 9, after V lost 4 bases and J lost 0 bases. Germline CDR1 is MDHEN and CDR2 is SYDVKM. CDR3 DNA: TGTGCCAGCAGTTCACACAGGACAGGCTATAGCAATCAGCCCCAGCATTTT. Translating it yields CASSSHRTGYSNQPQHF.

V and J are TRBV21-1 and TRBJ1-5. TRBV21-1 is classified as a pseudogene. The CDR3 covers 20 residues. The CDR3 loop reads CASSKEAAKKGDGSNQPQHF. The CDR3, as DNA: TGTGCCAGCAGCAAAGAGGCCGCAAAAAAAGGGGACGGAAGCAATCAGCCCCAGCATTTT.

The genes are TRBV7-2 and TRBJ1-4; D is ambiguous. V lost 3 bases, J lost 13 bases, and 12 bases lay in between. Per the germline V gene, CDR1 is SGHTA and CDR2 is FQGNSA. The CDR3 is 12 amino acids. DNA for the CDR3: TGTGCCAGCAGCTTGAATGGGAATTCACTGTTTTTT. It codes for CASSLNGNSLFF.

This chain connects TRBV9 to TRBJ1-1; no definite D call. Germline CDR1 is SGDLS and CDR2 is YYNGEE. V was pared by 2 bases and J by 5 bases, with 16 bases between. The CDR3 has 15 residues. The CDR3 loop is CASSVLGSSGTEAFF. CDR3 coding DNA: TGTGCCAGCAGCGTTCTTGGAAGCTCGGGGACTGAAGCTTTCTTT.

This rearrangement joins TRBV18 to TRBJ2-7; 7 bases align to TRBD1. The germline CDR1 and CDR2 sequences are KGHSH and LQKENI. The CDR3 contains 14 residues. V dropped 6 bases and J dropped 5; count of bases not matched to a gene: 10. CDR3 in DNA: TGTGCCAGCTCGACGACAGGGAGCTTTCACGAGCAGTACTTC. Its protein is CASSTTGSFHEQYF.